The 21 T cell receptor beta chains given below trace back to one sample, sequenced in a study of human T cells and chemical hapten exposure. TCRdb used MiXCR to reprocess the RACE reads, holding one entry per CDR3 protein. The data show 40,000 to 50,000 distinct CDR3 sequences, just under 4% seen once. Time point defined: patch test 1, 2 weeks after DPC sensitization. Treatment in this sample: therapeutic diphenylcyclopropenone sensitization with weekly scalp DPC. Total RNA extraction was carried out from unfractionated whole blood. The material was whole blood, obtained in connection with sensitization to the hapten diphenylcyclopropenone (DPC). These receptors originate from a man aged 45 to 65 with alopecia areata. Some clones in this sample may be carry-over from other donors' samples.

This clonotype was seen many times. The chain uses TRBV29-1 and TRBJ2-1; D unresolved. Trimming took off 0 bases at V and 1 base at J, with 13 bases between the two ends. The V gene's germline CDR1 is SQVTM and CDR2 ANQGSEA. This CDR3 region has 16 residues. CDR3: CSVEEGSGVSYNEQFF. The CDR3 DNA reads TGCAGCGTTGAAGAGGGATCAGGTGTTTCCTACAATGAGCAGTTCTTC.

There are many counts of this clonotype. The J gene is TRBJ1-1, the V gene TRBV9, with no clear D. CDR3 length: 12 amino acids. Per the germline V gene, CDR1 is SGDLS and CDR2 is YYNGEE. V was clipped by 7 bases and J by 0 bases, with 7 bases between them. The CDR3 sequence is CASGRLNTEAFF. DNA of the CDR3: TGTGCCAGCGGGCGTCTGAACACTGAAGCTTTCTTT.

This clonotype showed up many times. This chain links TRBV10-3 with TRBJ2-1; 8 bases fit TRBD2. J gave up 8 bases and V 10 bases, and 25 bases lay outside the gene matches. This CDR3 region has 18 residues. Germline CDR1 ENHRY, CDR2 SYGVKD. The CDR3 is CATSSNAGGNVEGYEQFF. Written as DNA, the CDR3 is TGTGCCACCTCAAGTAACGCGGGAGGAAATGTCGAGGGATATGAGCAGTTCTTC.

This clonotype appeared many times. The chain carries TRBV12-3 or TRBV12-4 and TRBJ2-1, with 14 bases lining up with TRBD2. There are 18 residues in the CDR3. Trimming cost V 3 bases and J 2 bases; bases outside gene matches: 6. The CDR3 reads CASSFTRLAGGTYNEQFF. The CDR3 DNA reads TGTGCCAGCAGTTTTACCCGACTAGCGGGAGGGACCTACAATGAGCAGTTCTTC.

Ten or more counts support this clonotype. The chain combines TRBV5-1 with TRBJ1-3, with 8 bases fitting TRBD1. Germline V gives CDR1 SGHRS, CDR2 YFSETQ. This CDR3 has 16 residues. Unmatched junction bases numbered 13, after V lost 7 bases and J lost 4 bases. DNA for the CDR3: TGCGCCAGCGCCCGTTCGACAGGGGCCGACGGAAACACCATATATTTT. The encoded protein is CASARSTGADGNTIYF.

This clonotype is labeled as large (0.1 to 1%). V and J are TRBV7-2 and TRBJ2-1, with D perhaps matching TRBD2 (5 bases). CDR3 size: 15 residues. The V end lost 2 bases, the J end lost 10 bases, and 18 bases lay between the germline ends. Germline CDR1 is SGHTA and CDR2 is FQGNSA. CDR3 DNA: TGTGCCAGCAGCTTATCGTCAGGACTTAGCCCCGAGCAGTTCTTC. It is translated as CASSLSSGLSPEQFF.

This clonotype was picked up a small number of times. The V gene is TRBV27, the J gene TRBJ1-6; D unclear. There are 16 residues in the CDR3. Trimming cost V 3 bases and J 2 bases, with 11 bases left between them. CDR1 and CDR2 (germline): MNHEY, SMNVEV (reference sequence). CDR3 coding DNA: TGTGCCAGCAGTTTTGAACCCCCTCCCTATAATTCACCCCTCCACTTT. This codes for CASSFEPPPYNSPLHF.

This clonotype occurred a few times. The chain employs TRBV6-1 and TRBJ2-3; D may match TRBD1 or TRBD2 (5 bases each). Trimming took off 6 bases at V and 3 bases at J, with 7 bases between the two ends. Germline loops: CDR1 MNHNS, CDR2 SASEGT. The CDR3 runs 12 residues. CDR3 region: CASSGTTDTQYF. In DNA form, the CDR3 reads TGTGCCAGCAGCGGGACGACAGATACGCAGTATTTT.

This clonotype has at least ten counts. The rearrangement links TRBV21-1 to TRBJ1-1; the table assigns TRBD1, which was not confirmed against the DNA. TRBV21-1 is classified as a pseudogene. This CDR3 region has 17 residues. CDR3: CASIYLLDGGGNTEAFF. The CDR3 DNA reads as TGTGCCAGCATCTACCTCCTCGACGGGGGGGGGAACACTGAAGCTTTCTTT.

The chain carries TRBV29-1 and TRBJ2-2, with 7 positions matching TRBD1. The V gene end was trimmed by 7 bases and the J gene end by 5 bases; junction bases not matched to a gene: 13. Per germline, CDR1 SQVTM and CDR2 ANQGSEA. The CDR3 length is 15 residues. The CDR3 is CSATTTGVGTGELFF. The CDR3, as DNA: TGCAGCGCTACAACAACAGGGGTTGGAACCGGGGAGCTGTTTTTT.

This clonotype was seen a few times. The rearrangement uses TRBV12-3 or TRBV12-4 and TRBJ2-3, with 10 bases aligning to TRBD2. V was clipped by 6 bases and J by 0 bases; unmatched bases: 3. The CDR3 length is 15 residues. As DNA, the CDR3 is TGTGCCAGCAGCCGAGCGGGAGGGAGCACAGATACGCAGTATTTT. Translating it yields CASSRAGGSTDTQYF.

This clonotype was seen at least ten times. The chain links TRBV18 to TRBJ1-1; maybe TRBD1 (5 bases). V lost 6 bases, J lost 4 bases, and 15 bases lay in between. The CDR3 totals 14 residues. CDR1 and CDR2 from the germline V gene are KGHSH and LQKENI. Here the CDR3 DNA reads TGTGCCAGCTCCCTTTGGGGGTTAAGCACTGAAGCTTTCTTT. It encodes CASSLWGLSTEAFF.

This clonotype was seen repeatedly, ten times or more. The gene calls are TRBV4-1 and TRBJ2-4; D remains unclear. V lost 1 base and J lost 0, with 16 bases in between. The CDR3 loop spans 18 amino acids. Germline assignment: CDR1 MGHRA and CDR2 YSYEKL. DNA for the CDR3: TGCGCCAGCAGCCAAGCGAACCTCCTGGGTTTAGCCAAAAACATTCAGTACTTC. Translation: CASSQANLLGLAKNIQYF.

This clonotype showed up many times. The chain recombines TRBV7-2 with TRBJ2-4; the D is unclear. The V end was cut by 3 bases, the J end by 1 base, with 22 bases between. This CDR3 contains 19 residues. Germline loops: CDR1 SGHTA, CDR2 FQGNSA. CDR3 protein: CASSFFVGSSSLAKNIQYF. In nucleotides, the CDR3 is TGTGCCAGCAGCTTTTTCGTGGGCAGCTCCTCGCTTGCCAAAAACATTCAGTACTTC.

This clonotype was observed at least ten times. Germline is not matched at one junction end, which may reflect a read error. This rearrangement joins TRBV7-7 to TRBJ2-5; the D gene is possibly TRBD2 (6 bases). The CDR3 spans 16 residues. Per the germline V gene, CDR1 is SSHAT and CDR2 is FNYEAQ (reference sequence). DNA for the CDR3: TGTGCTAGCAGCTTAGGGAGGACAATCTCACAAGAGACCCAGTACTTC. It specifies CASSLGRTISQETQYF.

This clonotype has a count of ten or more. This chain links TRBV7-9 with TRBJ1-1; tentative D call: TRBD1 (5 bases). V lost 1 base to trimming and J lost 6 bases, with 15 bases between them. CDR1 and CDR2 from the germline V gene are SEHNR and FQNEAQ (reference sequence). The length of the CDR3 is 15 residues. CDR3 nucleotides: TGTGCCAGCAGCTTAGATTGGACAAATGGGGCTGAAGCTTTCTTT. It specifies CASSLDWTNGAEAFF.

In DNA, the CDR3 is TGTGCCAGTAGTACGCTGCAGGCGAGAGAGACCCAGTACTTC. Translated, it gives CASSTLQARETQYF. This chain joins TRBV19 and TRBJ2-5; D not resolved. Per the germline V gene, CDR1 is LNHDA and CDR2 is SQIVND (reference sequence). The CDR3 sequence is 14 residues long. Trimming took off 4 bases at V and 4 bases at J, with 13 bases between the two ends.

This clonotype came up many times. The chain links TRBV25-1 to TRBJ2-3, with TRBD1 as a possible D gene (6 bases). Looked up from germline, CDR1 is MGHDK and CDR2 is SYGVNS. The CDR3 has 14 amino acids. V lost 3 bases and J 3 bases, leaving 10 bases between the germline ends. CDR3 protein: CASSDWGRTDTQYF. The CDR3 nucleotides are TGTGCCAGCAGTGACTGGGGGCGTACAGATACGCAGTATTTT.

This clonotype has more than one count but fewer than ten. V gene TRBV25-1 combines with J gene TRBJ2-1, with D perhaps assigned TRBD1 or TRBD2 (7 bases each). This CDR3 contains 17 residues. Germline V gene lookup returns CDR1 MGHDK and CDR2 SYGVNS. V lost 6 bases and J lost 9, with 27 bases in between. This CDR3 is CASSARSGAGGEGEQFF. The CDR3 DNA reads TGTGCCAGCAGCGCCCGGTCCGGGGCAGGGGGGGAGGGTGAGCAGTTCTTC.

This clonotype was observed many times. This chain links TRBV11-2 with TRBJ2-4, with D possibly matching TRBD2 (5 bases). The germline V gene encodes CDR1 SGHAT and CDR2 FQNNGV. The CDR3 is made up of 16 amino acids. The V gene lost 1 base and the J gene lost 0 bases, with 10 bases spanning the gap. As DNA, the CDR3 is TGTGCCAGCAGCTTAGTGGACTCTCTAGCCAAAAACATTCAGTACTTC. Amino acids: CASSLVDSLAKNIQYF. Together with reference TRBV11-2 and TRBJ2-4, the CDR3 gives the full variable domain: EAGVAQSPRYKIIEKRQSVAFWCNPISGHATLYWYQQILGQGPKLLIQFQNNGVVDDSQLPKDRFSAERLKGVDSTLKIQPAKLEDSAVYLCASSLVDSLAKNIQYFGAGTRLSVL.

This clonotype was seen ten or more times. The CDR3 is CASSPPLGLQETQYF. For the CDR3, the DNA is TGTGCCAGCAGCCCGCCTTTAGGGCTCCAAGAGACCCAGTACTTC. The rearrangement joins TRBV7-8 to TRBJ2-5, with D unclear. The V end lost 5 bases, the J end lost 1 base, and 14 bases lay between the germline ends. The CDR3 is 15 amino acids. Germline V gives CDR1 SGHVS, CDR2 FQNEAQ.